This T cell receptor beta chain was identified in a study of T-cell reconstitution after alpha-beta-depleted transplantation in children. Study-level results: From newly produced T cells came most of the T-cell counts and diversity one year after transplant.

From germline, CDR1 is KGHSH and CDR2 LQKENI. This CDR3 has 17 amino acids. V trimming: 3 bases; J trimming: 2 bases; junction bases outside the gene matches: 12. As regards this clonotype: The antigen remains undetermined.

TCRbeta library preparation incorporated unique molecular identifiers. TCRdb called the PCR reads again in MiXCR, with one record for every CDR3 protein. This sample has some 460,000 distinct CDR3 sequences; 15% to 20% occur once, and the top ten carry roughly 27%. The source material was PBMCs, mostly from graft donor cells, sampled 360 days after TCRalphabeta/CD19-depleted stem cell transplant. The chain carries TRBV18 and TRBJ2-5; 7 bases are a match to TRBD2. This clonotype originated in a boy in the first two years of life who had a stem cell transplant for Wiskott-Aldrich syndrome, so the T cells may come from the graft donor. CDR3 sequence (DNA): TGTGCCAGCTCACCTTTTGACAGCGGGGAACGACAAGAGACCCAGTACTTC. Translated: CASSPFDSGERQETQYF.